A single sample gave rise to the 8 T cell receptor beta chains below, sequenced in a study of shared clonotypes between healthy human individuals (dated by TCRdb to the early 2020s). The library was made by the immunoSEQ multiplex PCR assay. The clones in this table, taken by TCRdb from immuneACCESS, are in-frame only. Not every clone is retained; where verified, under half of the shortfall comes from an unresolved V gene, and the cause of the rest is unknown. The sample yields roughly 400,000 clones; about 96% were counted once. 0.32% of the sample is taken by the ten largest. The sequenced sample was memory CD8+ T cells sorted from blood. Sample cell subset or site, as interpreted from the label and publication: CD45RO+ cells pooled with CCR7-negative TemRA cells. These receptors all stem from a man aged 25 to 40 in good health.

This clone was seen only once. The V and J genes are TRBV6-5 and TRBJ2-6, with D possibly TRBD1 on 6 matching bases. V was cut by 8 bases and J by 2 bases, with 10 bases left in between. The CDR3 consists of 14 residues. The germline V gene encodes CDR1 MNHEY and CDR2 SVGAGI. CDR3 sequence: CASLGGAGANVLTF. CDR3 DNA sequence: TGTGCCAGCCTAGGGGGTGCTGGGGCCAACGTCCTGACTTTC.

The chain uses TRBV19 and TRBJ1-5; perhaps TRBD1 as D (5 bases). Germline V CDR1 and CDR2: LNHDA, SQIVND (reference sequence). Trimming pared 5 bases from V and 7 bases from J, leaving 12 bases between. The CDR3 contains 13 residues. As DNA, the CDR3 is TGTGCCAGTAGTGGGGGGTGGGGGCAGCCCCAGCATTTT. Encoded protein: CASSGGWGQPQHF.

This clone was recorded only once. The chain couples TRBV2 to TRBJ2-1, with 7 positions matching TRBD2. CDR1 is SNHLY and CDR2 is FYNNEI in the germline V gene. V dropped 4 bases and J dropped 7; count of bases not matched to a gene: 10. This CDR3 is 15 amino acids long. CDR3 sequence reads: CASSGGRGAANEQFF. For the CDR3, the DNA is TGTGCCAGCAGTGGGGGGAGGGGAGCGGCAAATGAGCAGTTCTTC.

V gene TRBV18 combines with J gene TRBJ2-4; D gene unclear. There are 13 residues in the CDR3. Germline CDR1 reads KGHSH; CDR2 reads LQKENI. Trimming stripped 3 bases from V and 0 bases from J, with 3 bases between. The CDR3 spells CASSPGAKNIQYF. In DNA form, the CDR3 reads TGTGCCAGCTCACCGGGAGCCAAAAACATTCAGTACTTC.

The chain employs TRBV6-6 and TRBJ2-7; D gene uncertain. The germline V and J ends were trimmed by 6 bases and 4 bases, with 10 bases remaining between them. Germline loops: CDR1 MNHNY, CDR2 SVGAGI (reference sequence). The CDR3 has 12 amino acids. CDR3: CASSPASYEQYF. CDR3 nucleotide sequence: TGTGCCAGCAGCCCGGCAAGTTACGAGCAGTACTTC.

The chain recombines TRBV7-9 with TRBJ2-3, with a weak D call TRBD2 (5 bases). Trimming shortened V by 5 bases and J by 2 bases, and 11 bases separated the two germline ends. The germline gives CDR1 SEHNR, CDR2 FQNEAQ (reference sequence). The CDR3 length is 14 residues. The CDR3 spells CASSERTLTDTQYF. The CDR3 DNA sequence: TGTGCCAGCAGCGAGCGGACCCTCACAGATACGCAGTATTTT. Supplemented by reference TRBV7-9 and TRBJ2-3, the full variable domain reads DTGVSQNPRHKITKRGQNVTFRCDPISEHNRLYWYRQTLGQGPEFLTYFQNEAQLEKSRLLSDRFSAERPKGSFSTLEIQRTEQGDSAMYLCASSERTLTDTQYFGPGTRLTVL.

On this clone itself: An end of the junction does not agree with germline; a read error may underlie this. V and J are TRBV18 and TRBJ2-5; the match to TRBD2 covers 8 bases. Germline values: CDR1 KGHSH, CDR2 LQKENI. The CDR3 is 17 residues long. The CDR3 reads CASSPFVGRAFGEIQYF. CDR3 DNA sequence: TGTGCCAGCTCACCTTTCGTCGGGAGGGCCTTTGGAGAGATCCAGTACTTC.

DNA of the CDR3: TGTGCCAGCAGCTTAAGTTCCGGGACAGGGGAAACTGGGAACTATGGCTACACCTTC. This translates into CASSLSSGTGETGNYGYTF. The V and J genes are TRBV11-3 and TRBJ1-2, with TRBD1 matching over 10 bases. The trim removed 2 bases at V and 2 bases at J, leaving 14 bases unmatched. This CDR3 is built from 19 residues. CDR1 SGHNT and CDR2 YENEEA come from the germline V gene.